This T cell receptor (beta chain) was observed in a study of blood T cell repertoires in COVID-19. CDR3 length equals 17 residues. V shed 4 bases, J shed 6 bases, and the junction held 10 bases outside the gene matches. Germline values: CDR1 SGHTA, CDR2 FQGTGA. Assay used: immunoSEQ multiplex PCR; TCRdb lists only in-frame clones, some missing. This repertoire shows a few hundred thousand clones, about 80% found once; its top ten account for 3.4%. The sequenced sample consisted of PBMCs or T cells enriched from blood (not recorded which). This chain links TRBV7-3 with TRBJ2-2, with 11 positions matching TRBD2. This sequence originates from a man aged 50-59 years who had recovered from COVID-19. This CDR3 is CASSSSGRLPIAGELFF. The CDR3 nucleotides are TGTGCCAGCAGCTCTAGCGGGAGGCTACCGATCGCCGGGGAGCTGTTTTTT.